This is a list of T cell receptor beta chains from one sample in a study of blood T cell repertoires in COVID-19. This table comes from immunoSEQ multiplex PCR, and its TCRdb copy is limited to in-frame clones, with some not included. The repertoire holds over 400,000 clones, with roughly 91% as singletons. The sample consisted of peripheral blood. Receptors were obtained from a woman in her 50s with COVID-19, enrolled during active disease. Both conserved end residues are part of each CDR3. A D gene is named only where the DNA matches it firmly. Clone sizes are given selectively: once, few, many, or a class where the clone is expanded.

v_gene	j_gene	d_gene	abundance	CDR3aa	CDR3nt
TRBV3-1/TRBV3-2	TRBJ1-1	TRBD1	NA	CASSQPRGRMMNTEAFF	TGTGCCAGCAGCCAGCCTAGGGGGCGGATGATGAACACTGAAGCTTTCTTT
TRBV28	TRBJ2-1	NA	NA	CASSLFRGQFF	TGTGCCAGCAGTTTATTTCGGGGGCAGTTCTTC
TRBV5-5	TRBJ2-3	TRBD2	NA	CASSLAGVDTQYF	TGTGCCAGCAGCCTAGCGGGGGTGGATACGCAGTATTTT
TRBV4-1	TRBJ2-2	NA	NA	CASTLIRGKNTGELFF	TGCGCCAGCACTCTAATCCGGGGAAAGAACACCGGGGAGCTGTTTTTT
TRBV7-9	TRBJ2-7	NA	NA	CASSLSPNSYEQYF	TGTGCCAGCAGCTTAAGTCCTAACTCCTACGAGCAGTACTTC
TRBV24-1	TRBJ2-7	NA	NA	CATSDSGLKQYF	TGTGCCACCAGTGATTCCGGGTTGAAGCAGTACTTC
TRBV11-2	TRBJ1-1	NA	NA	CASSSGRTTEAFF	TGTGCCAGCAGCTCGGGGAGGACGACTGAAGCTTTCTTT
TRBV5-1	TRBJ1-2	TRBD1	NA	CASSPRTGNYGYTF	TGCGCCAGCAGCCCTAGGACAGGGAACTATGGCTACACCTTC
TRBV28	TRBJ1-2	NA	NA	CASSLVGSYGYTF	TGTGCCAGCAGTTTAGTGGGCAGCTATGGCTACACCTTC
TRBV5-4	TRBJ2-7	NA	NA	CASSSGVGQYGEQYF	TGTGCCAGCAGCTCGGGAGTGGGGCAGTACGGCGAGCAGTACTTC
TRBV7-2	TRBJ1-2	TRBD1	NA	CASSLSGGGYTF	TGTGCCAGCAGCTTATCAGGGGGTGGCTACACCTTC
TRBV6-5	TRBJ1-1	NA	NA	CASSYSTVTNTEAFF	TGTGCCAGCAGTTACTCGACAGTCACGAACACTGAAGCTTTCTTT
TRBV30	TRBJ1-2	NA	NA	CASSVAYGYTF	TGTGCCTCCTCAGTAGCCTATGGCTACACCTTC
TRBV12-3/TRBV12-4	TRBJ1-1	NA	NA	CASSFMSSTEAFF	TGTGCCAGCAGCTTTATGTCTAGCACTGAAGCTTTCTTT
TRBV24-1	TRBJ1-1	NA	NA	CATSGGRKTEAFF	TGTGCCACCAGTGGAGGGAGAAAAACTGAAGCTTTCTTT
TRBV5-1	TRBJ1-1	NA	NA	CASSSGPPKAEAFF	TGCGCCAGCAGCTCAGGCCCTCCCAAAGCTGAAGCTTTCTTT
TRBV28	TRBJ2-1	TRBD1	NA	CASNGQGIEQFF	TGTGCCAGCAACGGACAGGGTATCGAGCAGTTCTTC
TRBV28	TRBJ2-5	NA	NA	CASSLWRARETQYF	TGTGCCAGCAGTTTGTGGAGGGCCCGAGAGACCCAGTACTTC
TRBV27	TRBJ2-2	TRBD2	NA	CASSSTTSGGYTGELFF	TGTGCCAGCAGTTCTACTACTAGCGGGGGTTACACCGGGGAGCTGTTTTTT
TRBV2	TRBJ1-2	TRBD1	once	CASSGDRGPAGYTF	TGTGCCAGCAGTGGGGACAGGGGGCCAGCGGGCTACACCTTC
TRBV12-5	TRBJ1-2	TRBD1	NA	CASGTTTGRGYTF	TGTGCTAGTGGTACGACGACAGGGAGGGGCTACACCTTC
TRBV5-1	TRBJ2-2	NA	once	CASGGASNTGELFF	TGCGCCAGCGGGGGGGCGTCGAACACCGGGGAGCTGTTTTTT
TRBV7-2	TRBJ1-2	TRBD1	NA	CASSFTGGEGYGYTF	TGTGCCAGCAGCTTTACAGGGGGCGAGGGCTATGGCTACACCTTC
TRBV7-3	TRBJ1-1	NA	NA	CASSSSRGRNTEAFF	TGTGCCAGCAGCTCCTCTAGGGGCAGGAACACTGAAGCTTTCTTT
TRBV11-3	TRBJ1-1	TRBD1	once	CASSLTGVDTEAFF	TGTGCCAGCAGCTTGACAGGGGTGGACACTGAAGCTTTCTTT
TRBV19	TRBJ2-5	NA	NA	CASSPDSSGTQYF	TGTGCCAGTAGTCCGGACAGTTCTGGGACCCAGTACTTC
TRBV2	TRBJ1-4	TRBD1	once	CASLKAGQGNEKLFF	TGTGCCAGCTTAAAGGCGGGACAGGGTAATGAAAAACTGTTTTTT
TRBV6-5	TRBJ2-5	TRBD1	NA	CASSKLTGIQETQYF	TGTGCCAGCAGTAAATTGACAGGGATTCAAGAGACCCAGTACTTC
TRBV27	TRBJ2-3	NA	NA	CASSLSGAALQYF	TGTGCCAGCAGTTTATCGGGGGCGGCTCTGCAGTATTTT
TRBV3-1/TRBV3-2	TRBJ1-2	NA	NA	CASSQGNWGEAGYTF	TGTGCCAGCAGCCAAGGAAATTGGGGCGAGGCGGGGTACACCTTC
TRBV24-1	TRBJ2-2	TRBD1	NA	CATSDSSRGLGTGELFF	TGTGCCACCAGTGATAGCAGCAGGGGGCTCGGCACCGGGGAGCTGTTTTTT
TRBV10-2	TRBJ2-1	NA	NA	CASAALGGGYEQFF	TGCGCCAGCGCGGCACTCGGGGGTGGATATGAGCAGTTCTTC
TRBV6-5	TRBJ2-4	TRBD1	NA	CASSSVGTGRENIQYF	TGTGCCAGCAGTTCGGTCGGGACAGGCCGAGAAAACATTCAGTACTTC
TRBV28	TRBJ2-7	NA	NA	CASSRHYEQYF	TGTGCCAGCAGTCGACATTACGAGCAGTACTTC
TRBV28	TRBJ1-2	NA	NA	CASSQSQRGNYGYTF	TGTGCCAGCAGTCAAAGCCAAAGGGGAAACTATGGCTACACCTTC
TRBV6-5	TRBJ1-2	NA	once	CASSKNSLLIYGYTF	TGTGCCAGCAGTAAAAACTCACTCCTTATCTATGGCTACACCTTC
TRBV24-1	TRBJ2-5	TRBD1	NA	CATSDSDRAQETQYF	TGTGCCACCAGTGACTCGGACAGGGCGCAAGAGACCCAGTACTTC
TRBV9	TRBJ2-3	NA	NA	CASSVDSSFQNTQYF	TGTGCCAGCAGCGTAGACTCTAGCTTCCAAAATACGCAGTATTTT
TRBV5-1	TRBJ1-2	TRBD1	NA	CASGDRGLWDGYTF	TGCGCCAGCGGCGACAGGGGGCTTTGGGATGGCTACACCTTC
TRBV6-1	TRBJ1-2	TRBD1	NA	CASSDNWDRDRNGYTF	TGTGCCAGCAGTGACAACTGGGACAGGGATAGGAATGGCTACACCTTC
TRBV28	TRBJ1-5	NA	NA	CASVRGGMGNQPQHF	TGTGCCAGCGTAAGGGGGGGCATGGGCAATCAGCCCCAGCATTTT
TRBV6-5	TRBJ2-7	NA	NA	CASSLGQTLGGEQYF	TGTGCCAGCAGTTTAGGACAGACCTTAGGGGGAGAGCAGTACTTC
TRBV5-6	TRBJ2-2	TRBD2	NA	CASSLGLAGARGGELFF	TGTGCCAGCAGCTTGGGTCTAGCGGGGGCAAGAGGCGGGGAGCTGTTTTTT
TRBV28	TRBJ2-1	TRBD2	once	CASSLLAGAYNEQFF	TGTGCCAGCAGTTTATTAGCGGGGGCCTACAATGAGCAGTTCTTC
TRBV2	TRBJ2-7	TRBD1	once	CASRVDRGRRSYEQYF	TGTGCCAGCAGGGTTGACAGGGGCCGACGCTCCTACGAGCAGTACTTC
TRBV5-1	TRBJ2-7	TRBD1	once	CASRPGTGAYEQYF	TGCGCCAGCAGGCCCGGGACAGGGGCCTACGAGCAGTACTTC
TRBV5-1	TRBJ1-2	NA	few	CASSPQGRLDGYTF	TGCGCCAGCAGCCCACAGGGTAGGTTGGATGGCTACACCTTC
TRBV24-1	TRBJ2-5	TRBD2	NA	CATSEPGGGQETQYF	TGTGCCACCAGTGAACCCGGGGGGGGTCAAGAGACCCAGTACTTC
TRBV6-1	TRBJ1-5	NA	NA	CASSAPYGVSNQPQHF	TGTGCCAGCAGTGCTCCCTACGGTGTTAGCAATCAGCCCCAGCATTTT
TRBV6-4	TRBJ2-5	NA	NA	CASSRTLQETQYF	TGTGCCAGCAGTAGGACATTACAAGAGACCCAGTACTTC